Included here is one T cell receptor beta chain sequence, with context. This sample is drawn from a study of blood T cell repertoires in COVID-19. The length of the CDR3 is 16 residues. V lost 0 bases to trimming and J lost 3 bases, with 12 bases between them. CDR1 and CDR2 from the germline V gene are SGHRS and YFSETQ. Original analysis: For nucleated cells, counts were estimated from reference gene primer amplification. Profiled with immunoSEQ multiplex PCR; TCRdb holds only in-frame clones, not every one. V, J and clone size derive from that table, while D and trimming were established from the DNA sequence. The sample has 430,000 or so clones; approximately 90% are singletons.

V usage is TRBV5-1 and J usage is TRBJ1-4, with D perhaps TRBD1 (5 bases). The sequenced sample was peripheral blood. This clonotype was obtained from a man between 18 and 29 years old with COVID-19, enrolled during active disease. In nucleotides, the CDR3 is TGCGCCAGCAGCTTGGAAGAGGCGGGGGCTAATGAAAAACTGTTTTTT. Translation gives CASSLEEAGANEKLFF.